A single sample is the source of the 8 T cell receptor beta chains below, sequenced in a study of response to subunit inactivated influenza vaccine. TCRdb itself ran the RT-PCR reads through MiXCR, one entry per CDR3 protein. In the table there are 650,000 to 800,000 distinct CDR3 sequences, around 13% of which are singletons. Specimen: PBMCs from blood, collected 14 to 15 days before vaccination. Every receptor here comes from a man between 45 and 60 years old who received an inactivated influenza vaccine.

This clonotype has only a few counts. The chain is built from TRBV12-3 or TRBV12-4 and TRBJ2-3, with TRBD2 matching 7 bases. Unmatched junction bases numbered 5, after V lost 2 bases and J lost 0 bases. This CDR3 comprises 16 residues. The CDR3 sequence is CASSLYSGPSTDTQYF. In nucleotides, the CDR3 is TGTGCCAGCAGTTTATATAGCGGGCCTAGCACAGATACGCAGTATTTT.

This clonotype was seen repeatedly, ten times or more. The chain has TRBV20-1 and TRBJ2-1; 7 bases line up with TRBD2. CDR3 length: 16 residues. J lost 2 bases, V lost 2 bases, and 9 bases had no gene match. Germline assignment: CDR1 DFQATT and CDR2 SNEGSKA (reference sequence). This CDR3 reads CSARPPGAGAYNEQFF. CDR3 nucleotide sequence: TGCAGTGCTAGACCACCCGGGGCGGGGGCCTACAATGAGCAGTTCTTC.

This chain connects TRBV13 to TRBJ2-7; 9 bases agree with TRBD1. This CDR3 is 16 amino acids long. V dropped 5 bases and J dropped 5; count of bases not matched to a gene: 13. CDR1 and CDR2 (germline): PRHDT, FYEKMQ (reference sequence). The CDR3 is CASSRLPGQGFHEQYF. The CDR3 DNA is TGTGCCAGCAGCCGCCTCCCGGGACAGGGATTTCACGAGCAGTACTTC.

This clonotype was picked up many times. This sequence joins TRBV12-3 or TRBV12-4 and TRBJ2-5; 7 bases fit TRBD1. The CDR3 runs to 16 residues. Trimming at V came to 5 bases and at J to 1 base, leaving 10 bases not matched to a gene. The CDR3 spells CASSRHRGYSQETQYF. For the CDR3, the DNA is TGTGCCAGCAGTCGTCACAGGGGATACAGCCAAGAGACCCAGTACTTC.

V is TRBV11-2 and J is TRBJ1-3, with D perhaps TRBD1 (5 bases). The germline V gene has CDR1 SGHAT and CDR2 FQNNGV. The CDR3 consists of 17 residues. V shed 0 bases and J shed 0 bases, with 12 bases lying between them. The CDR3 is CASSLEGTGYSGNTIYF. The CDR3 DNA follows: TGTGCCAGCAGCTTAGAGGGGACGGGATACTCTGGAAACACCATATATTTT.

CDR3 DNA sequence: TGTGCCAGCAGCCAGTTGGAAACTAGCACAGATACGCAGTATTTT. Translation: CASSQLETSTDTQYF. The rearrangement joins TRBV7-6 to TRBJ2-3; D is ambiguous. CDR3 size: 15 residues. Per germline, CDR1 SGHVS and CDR2 FNYEAQ. Deletions cut 5 bases from V and 0 bases from J, with 12 bases between.

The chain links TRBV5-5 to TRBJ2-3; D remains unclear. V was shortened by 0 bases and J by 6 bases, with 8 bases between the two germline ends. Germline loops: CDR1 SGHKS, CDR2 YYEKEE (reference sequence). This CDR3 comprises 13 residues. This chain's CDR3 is CASSLARQDTQYF. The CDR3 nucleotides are TGTGCCAGCAGCTTGGCACGGCAGGATACGCAGTATTTT. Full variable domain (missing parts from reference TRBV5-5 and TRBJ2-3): DAGVTQSPTHLIKTRGQQVTLRCSPISGHKSVSWYQQVLGQGPQFIFQYYEKEERGRGNFPDRFSARQFPNYSSELNVNALLLGDSALYLCASSLARQDTQYFGPGTRLTVL.

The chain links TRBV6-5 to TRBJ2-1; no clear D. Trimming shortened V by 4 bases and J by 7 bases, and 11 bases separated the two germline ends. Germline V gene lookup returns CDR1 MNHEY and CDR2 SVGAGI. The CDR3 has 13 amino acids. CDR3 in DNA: TGTGCCAGCAGTTCCTCCGACCGGAATGAGCAGTTCTTC. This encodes CASSSSDRNEQFF.